This TCR beta chain was sequenced during a study of blood T cell repertoires in COVID-19 (dated by TCRdb to between 2020 and 2021). Regarding the complete study: Samples covering the acute and convalescent phases of COVID-19 were provided by collaborators in the United States, Italy and Spain. A freely available public database, intended as a resource for researchers studying the immune response to SARS-CoV-2, is where the repertoires were released. The prospective study material was composed of cDNA or gDNA derived from T cells, B-cell-depleted T cells, or PBMCs. The sample metadata nearly always contained a de-identified subject ID, COVID-19 status, age in years and sex. Where HLA class I and class II types were available, the types were taken from metadata supplied by the sample provider, not from assay-based typing. The samples were drawn from two sources: the first 160 participants of the ongoing ImmuneRACE study, and 950 to 1,500 subjects contributed by 6 global collaborators. Subjects who had been exposed to COVID-19, were actively infected with it, or had recovered from it provided the deeply sampled blood TCRbeta repertoires that made up the dataset. Study-level results and caveats: How much clinical and demographic metadata was included differed by source and by participant, and the metadata was provided uncurated.

At one collaborating source in Seattle, patients were enrolled during active infection and were followed longitudinally through the course of disease. Each collaborating institution followed its own protocols to collect whole blood in K2EDTA tubes. For TCRbeta analysis, collaborators shipped samples in one of three forms: frozen whole blood, isolated PBMCs, or DNA extracted from either of those sample types. TCRbeta CDR3 regions were amplified from genomic DNA by means of the immunoSEQ Assay, a bias-controlled multiplex PCR. Per the source publication's procedure: Within the assay, amplification of reference gene primers was used to estimate how many nucleated cells each sample contained. To quantify the absolute abundance of each unique TCRbeta CDR3 rearrangement, sequence reads were collapsed and filtered. For each sample, productive Simpson clonality was calculated as the square root of Simpson's diversity index over productive rearrangements. The clones in this table, taken by TCRdb from immuneACCESS, are in-frame only. Not every clone is retained; where verified, under half of the shortfall comes from an unresolved V gene, and the cause of the rest is unknown. The V and J calls and clone size are taken from that table; D and trimming were inferred from the DNA. In all, the sample holds 200,000 to 250,000 clones, and 90% to 95% of those were seen once. The ten most abundant clones make up more than 0.7% of the sample.

Remarks on this clone: The antigen it binds to is not known. No base quality values were provided; no much bigger clone lies one nucleotide off.

From the cysteine up to the phenylalanine, the CDR3 has a length of 15 residues. Of all the DNA, just the CDR3 is kept, 45 bases in frame from base 1. In the germline V gene, CDR1 corresponds to SGHDN and CDR2 to FVKESK. V and J lose 1 base and 4 bases, and a span of 13 bases separates them. The sequenced sample consisted of peripheral blood. This TCR was sampled from a man in his sixties with COVID-19, enrolled during active disease. The chain uses TRBV14 and TRBJ1-2, with the D gene too uncertain to name. The encoded CDR3 is CASSQGSTAGYGYTF. The DNA sequence is as follows: TGTGCCAGCAGCCAAGGGTCGACCGCGGGCTATGGCTACACCTTC. Beyond the CDR3, the reference TRBV14 and TRBJ1-2 genes provide the residues; the full variable domain reads: EAGVTQFPSHSVIEKGQTVTLRCDPISGHDNLYWYRRVMGKEIKFLLHFVKESKQDESGMPNNRFLAERTGGTYSTLKVQPAELEDSGVYFCASSQGSTAGYGYTFGSGTRLTVV.